The sequence of this T cell receptor (beta chain) was determined in a study of cytomegalovirus exposure and HLA in healthy donors (dated by TCRdb to 2016 to 2017). Context from the whole study: An earlier analysis of approximately 600 of the donors reported about 250 Gb of sequence data and some 120 million unique TCR beta sequences from 150 million to 200 million T cells. Besides the first cohort of hundreds of subjects, a separate validation cohort made up of over a hundred different subjects was used. Rather than using new phenotypic data, the later analysis identified candidate immune exposures from TCR beta sequences and from how often those sequences occurred across donors. Across around 400 genotyped donors of the cohort, an average of 235,054 unique TCR beta nucleotide sequences per donor were sequenced, and roughly a sixth of those sequences were non-productive. Of the approximately 400 genotyped donors, roughly 85% fell in the genetic ancestry cluster associated with self-reported Caucasian donors. Alongside the repertoire data, information on donor age, sex, ethnicity and CMV serostatus was compiled. About five DR-DQ haplotypes were handled as single units for association and clustering, since linkage in the cohort was strong. High-throughput TCR immunosequencing, statistical association of individual TCRs with disease status, and machine learning were combined to predict cytomegalovirus infection status. A later analysis re-examined previously published TCR beta repertoires from 610 or so donors and added high-resolution HLA genotyping to investigate patterns of TCR occurrence. Roughly 300 gigabases of sequencing data and around 87 million unique TCR sequences were included in an early release covering about 700 HLA-typed donors. HLA typing covered class I and class II loci at four-digit resolution. An earlier analysis of around 640 of the donors used high-throughput TCR beta sequencing to judge whether each TCR beta V gene segment behaved as functional or pseudogenic. In a later genetic analysis, genome-wide SNP genotypes for about 55% of the roughly 700 donors were used, and that subset was treated as a discovery cohort. The aim of the study was to test whether cataloging public T cell receptors could identify signatures of past pathogen exposure. Every repertoire in the discovery cohort had been generated on one and the same sequencing platform. The study profiled the T cell repertoires of about 640 subjects by immunosequencing and related them to cytomegalovirus serostatus. The number of donors typed differed by locus, with about 629-630 for A, B, C, DRB1 and DQB1, roughly 550 for DQA1, over 600 for DPA1, and some 440 for DPB1.

CDR1 and CDR2 were assigned from the germline V gene (reference sequence) as SGHNT and YYREEE. V and J are trimmed by 6 bases and 4 bases, and the gene matches miss 7 bases of the junction. The CDR3, from cysteine to phenylalanine, totals 15 residues. Kept here is only the CDR3 DNA, which spans 45 bases and is read in frame from base 1. To prepare the library, the immunoSEQ multiplex PCR assay was applied. The multiplex PCR relied on a mix of 60 forward primers for TCR Vbeta segments and 13 reverse primers for TCR Jbeta segments. A multiplex PCR assay on genomic DNA amplified the CDR3 region of rearranged TCR beta genes. Amplified TCR beta libraries were sequenced as 87-base-pair reads on the Illumina HiSeq System. The study's own analysis went as follows. A later analysis counted tens of millions of unique TCR beta chains across the 670 or so repertoires, and around 9.9 million of these chains were shared by at least two donors. A nearest-neighbor algorithm error-corrected the raw reads and collapsed the reads into unique sequences, merging closely related sequences to remove PCR and sequencing errors. Alignment of CDR3 sequences to IMGT reference sequences was used to assign V, D and J gene segments. Each retained sequence needed at least a six-nucleotide match to both a V gene segment and a J gene segment. Rearrangements were called productive when the CDR3 lacked stop codons and stayed in frame with V and J; all others were non-productive. Following IMGT convention, CDR3 was defined as the stretch from the second conserved V-encoded cysteine to the conserved J-encoded phenylalanine. The earlier analysis of about 530 of the donors excluded any sequence lacking an unambiguous match to a single V gene segment. An earlier analysis of a few hundred of the donors called V segments functional above 56.7% productive rearrangements and segregating when the between-donor standard deviation exceeded 5%. A statistical classification framework was developed to diagnose cytomegalovirus status using the catalog of TCR beta chain sequences. In a later analysis, V and J genes were assigned by comparing TCR nucleotide sequences against IMGT/GENE-DB human TR gene sequences. Using the TCRdist pipeline, a later analysis assigned CDR3 sequences along with most-parsimonious VDJ recombination scenarios. In a later analysis, each TCR beta chain was defined by its CDR3 amino acid sequence together with its V-gene family, and reads without a unique V-gene family were excluded. A later analysis removed 500 to 600 highly shared, low-generation-probability nucleotide sequences to deal with suspected cross-contamination and a sequencing artifact. For each public chain, a later analysis derived a clonal expansion index from normalized ranks of inferred template counts within each repertoire. A later analysis computed generation probabilities with a VDJ recombination model fitted to out-of-frame rearrangements, and checked the results against IGoR. In a later analysis, hypergeometric tests were used to score TCR-TCR, TCR-HLA and TCR-CMV co-occurrence, with a repertoire-size bias correction applied to TCR pairs. In a later analysis, false discovery rates were estimated by permuting HLA or CMV assignments 20 times. In a later analysis, co-occurring TCRs were grouped using DBSCAN, and TCRdist sequence similarity was added for clustering within HLA-allele-positive subsets. Repertoires with fewer than 30,000 or more than 120,000 public chains were left out of co-occurrence clustering, as were about five repertoires with anomalous nucleotide sharing. The source is immuneACCESS, and TCRdb retained only in-frame sequences with V and J called. Part of the clones is not carried over; for the studies checked, unresolved V genes explain less than half of this, and the remainder is unexplained. Clone size and V and J calls were adopted from that table, with D and trimming inferred from the DNA. Counted in this sample were about 93,000 clones; 70% to 85% of them appeared once. Jointly, the top ten make up approximately 3.8% of the sample.

The cohort was made up of 650 to 700 healthy bone marrow donors. At the time of sampling, every cohort member was nominally healthy, though immune exposures that went unrecorded were likely present. The donor tested CMV seronegative, placing the donor among the 350 or so seronegative members of the cohort. A peripheral blood sample was collected from each donor, and TCR beta sequencing was performed on peripheral blood mononuclear cells. The Qiagen DNeasy Blood Extraction Kit was used to extract genomic DNA from the blood cell samples. Remarks on this clone: Its antigen remains unidentified. Base qualities are not at hand, and no much larger clone is one base apart.

Study-wide conclusions, independent of this receptor: A further reported finding was that TCR beta sequences accurately predicted the HLA-A and HLA-B alleles for most subjects in the first cohort. A later analysis found that HLA-associated TCR beta chains were more clonally expanded and had lower generation probabilities than equally common non-associated chains. Roughly uniform sequencing depth across donors was assumed in presence/absence analyses, although this assumption may not hold. A later analysis found that TCR association rates varied across HLA loci, with DRB1 alleles showing the most associated TCRs and HLA-C alleles the fewest. Strong co-occurrence of HLA alleles, especially DR and DQ, made assigning TCR associations to individual alleles difficult. The sequencing pipeline was judged likely to have produced a cluster of highly shared sequence variants as a technical artifact. Specific HLA alleles were associated with 15,000 to 20,000 TCR beta sequences at a false discovery rate of 0.05 in a later analysis. Several of the top co-occurrence clusters appeared to be linked to parvovirus B19, influenza, CMV and Epstein-Barr virus, according to a later analysis. The authors suggested that the approach could potentially be generalized to other disease states and immunological phenotypes. Correlated functional status among segregating V segments might reflect linkage disequilibrium, but an unknown experimental factor could not be ruled out. While some public TCRs were present in many individuals, most TCR sequences turned up only very rarely across donors. Because the 87-base-pair reads could not distinguish some IMGT-functional V segments, including TRBV6-2 and TRBV6-3, those segments were excluded. An earlier analysis of around 540 of the donors showed that most TCR beta V segments appeared in productive rearrangements either about 90% or about 30% of the time, which broadly matched IMGT annotations. Cytomegalovirus status was reported to be diagnosed by the classifier with high specificity and sensitivity in both the original and validation cohorts. A later genetic analysis reported fewer N-insertions in productive TCRs among donors in an Asian-associated ancestry cluster than the roughly 700-donor mean. Only TCR beta chains were sequenced in this cohort, and the absence of alpha or paired-chain data limited detectable features. Immune exposure information for the cohort was limited to CMV serostatus. Because HLA typing was missing for some donors at each locus, association tests included only the typed subset. In a later analysis, most CMV-associated TCR beta chains were found to appear HLA-restricted, with HLA associations seemingly driven largely by CMV exposure. In vitro tests confirmed that a few of the cytomegalovirus-associated TCR beta chains recognize cytomegalovirus antigens. In the study, some 160 TCR beta chains were listed as associated with cytomegalovirus. A later genetic analysis associated a missense DCLRE1C variant with V-gene and J-gene trimming of TCR beta chains, and an independent cohort replicated the association. The earlier analysis of 587 of the donors excluded approximately 15 rarely observed V segments, including chromosome 9 orphons, because counts were too low.

This receptor was taken from a man aged 45 to 65 in good health and CMV-seronegative. The rearranged chain carries TRBV5-4 and TRBJ2-2, and TRBD1 matches 9 of the central bases. Sequencing was done on a sample of PBMCs. The bases are TGTGCCAGCACCATGGGACAGGGAAGCACCGGGGAGCTGTTTTTT. Translation gives CASTMGQGSTGELFF.